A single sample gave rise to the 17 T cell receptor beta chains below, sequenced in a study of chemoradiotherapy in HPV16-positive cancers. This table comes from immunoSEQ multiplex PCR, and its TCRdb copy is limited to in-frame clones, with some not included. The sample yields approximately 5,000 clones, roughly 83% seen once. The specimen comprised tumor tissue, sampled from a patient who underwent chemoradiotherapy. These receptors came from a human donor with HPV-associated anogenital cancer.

For the CDR3, the DNA is TGTGCCAGCAGCCTCTCCGGGGCTGAAGCTTTCTTT. Translation gives CASSLSGAEAFF. This chain joins TRBV6-5 and TRBJ1-1, with D unresolved. In germline, CDR1 is MNHEY, CDR2 SVGAGI. The V gene lost 6 bases and the J gene lost 6 bases, with 11 bases spanning the gap. The CDR3 sequence is 12 residues long.

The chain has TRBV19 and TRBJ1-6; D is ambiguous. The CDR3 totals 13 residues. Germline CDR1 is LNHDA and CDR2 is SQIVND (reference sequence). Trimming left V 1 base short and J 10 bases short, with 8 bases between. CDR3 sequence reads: CASSIGGNSPLHF. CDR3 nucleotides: TGTGCCAGTAGTATAGGAGGGAACTCACCCCTCCACTTT.

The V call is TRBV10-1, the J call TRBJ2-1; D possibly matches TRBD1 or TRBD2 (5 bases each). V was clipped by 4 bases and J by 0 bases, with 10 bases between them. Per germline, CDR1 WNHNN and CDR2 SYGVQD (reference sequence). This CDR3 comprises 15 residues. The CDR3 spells CASSGGSSSYNEQFF. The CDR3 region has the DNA TGCGCCAGCAGTGGGGGGAGCAGCTCCTACAATGAGCAGTTCTTC.

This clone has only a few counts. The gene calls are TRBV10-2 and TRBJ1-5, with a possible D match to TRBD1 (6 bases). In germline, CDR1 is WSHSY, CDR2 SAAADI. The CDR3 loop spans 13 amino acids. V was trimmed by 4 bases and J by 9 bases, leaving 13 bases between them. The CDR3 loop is CASSVGQGTPQHF. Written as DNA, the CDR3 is TGCGCCAGCAGTGTGGGGCAGGGGACGCCCCAGCATTTT.

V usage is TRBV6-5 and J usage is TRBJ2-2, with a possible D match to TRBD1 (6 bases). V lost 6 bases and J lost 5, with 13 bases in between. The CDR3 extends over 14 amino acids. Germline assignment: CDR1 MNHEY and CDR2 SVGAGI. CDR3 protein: CASRKDSRTGELFF. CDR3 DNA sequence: TGTGCCAGCAGAAAGGACAGCAGAACCGGGGAGCTGTTTTTT.

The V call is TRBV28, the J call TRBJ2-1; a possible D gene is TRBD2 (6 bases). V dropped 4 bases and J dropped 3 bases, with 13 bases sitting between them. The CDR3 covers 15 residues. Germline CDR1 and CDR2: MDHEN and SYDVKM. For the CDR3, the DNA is TGTGCCAGCAGTTCCCACGGAGCGGGCTACAATGAGCAGTTCTTC. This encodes CASSSHGAGYNEQFF.

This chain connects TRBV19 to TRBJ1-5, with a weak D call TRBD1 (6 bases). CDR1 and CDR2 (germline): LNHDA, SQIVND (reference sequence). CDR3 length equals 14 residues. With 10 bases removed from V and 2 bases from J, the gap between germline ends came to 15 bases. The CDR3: CATQGGGGNQPQHF. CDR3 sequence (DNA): TGTGCCACCCAGGGTGGGGGCGGCAATCAGCCCCAGCATTTT.

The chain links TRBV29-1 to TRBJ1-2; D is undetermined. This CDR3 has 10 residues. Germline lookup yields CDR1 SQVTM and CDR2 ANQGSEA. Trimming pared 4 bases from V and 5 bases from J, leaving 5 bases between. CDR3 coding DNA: TGCAGCGTTGCACAGTATGGCTACACCTTC. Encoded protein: CSVAQYGYTF.

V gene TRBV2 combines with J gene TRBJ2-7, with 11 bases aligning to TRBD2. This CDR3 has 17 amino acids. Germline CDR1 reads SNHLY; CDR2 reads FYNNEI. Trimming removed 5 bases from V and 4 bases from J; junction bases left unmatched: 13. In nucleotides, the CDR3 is TGTGCCAGCAGTAGACCCTCTACTAGCGGGAGTCTTTACGAGCAGTACTTC. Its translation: CASSRPSTSGSLYEQYF.

The CDR3 loop reads CASSLDGGNHNEQFF. DNA of the CDR3: TGCGCCAGCAGCTTGGATGGCGGGAACCACAATGAGCAGTTCTTC. The rearrangement links TRBV5-1 to TRBJ2-1, with D possibly being TRBD2 (6 bases). The ends were cut back, 0 bases at V and 5 bases at J, with 12 bases in the middle. The CDR3 totals 15 residues. CDR1 and CDR2 (germline): SGHRS, YFSETQ.

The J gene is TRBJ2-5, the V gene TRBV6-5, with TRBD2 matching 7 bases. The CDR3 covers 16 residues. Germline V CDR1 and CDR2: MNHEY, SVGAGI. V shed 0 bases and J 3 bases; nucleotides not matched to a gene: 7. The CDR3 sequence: CASSYSPSGLKETQYF. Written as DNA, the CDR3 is TGTGCCAGCAGTTACTCGCCTAGCGGACTAAAAGAGACCCAGTACTTC.

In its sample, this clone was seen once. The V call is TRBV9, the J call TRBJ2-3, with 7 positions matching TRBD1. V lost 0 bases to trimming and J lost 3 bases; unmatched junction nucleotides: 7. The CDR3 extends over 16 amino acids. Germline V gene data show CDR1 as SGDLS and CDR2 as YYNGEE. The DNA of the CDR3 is TGTGCCAGCAGCGTAGGTCTACAGGGGAGTACAGATACGCAGTATTTT. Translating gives CASSVGLQGSTDTQYF.

This CDR3 is CASSFFTGELFF. In nucleotides, the CDR3 is TGTGCCAGCAGCTTCTTCACCGGGGAGCTGTTTTTT. V gene TRBV5-6 combines with J gene TRBJ2-2; D remains unclear. Germline V gene data show CDR1 as SGHDT and CDR2 as YYEEEE. Trimming removed 2 bases at V and 4 bases at J, with 3 bases between. The CDR3 sequence is 12 residues long.

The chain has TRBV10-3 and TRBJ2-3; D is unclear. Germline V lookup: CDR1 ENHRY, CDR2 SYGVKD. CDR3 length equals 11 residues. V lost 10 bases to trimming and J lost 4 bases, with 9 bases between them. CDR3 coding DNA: TGTGCCACCCAAACGTCAGATACGCAGTATTTT. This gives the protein CATQTSDTQYF.

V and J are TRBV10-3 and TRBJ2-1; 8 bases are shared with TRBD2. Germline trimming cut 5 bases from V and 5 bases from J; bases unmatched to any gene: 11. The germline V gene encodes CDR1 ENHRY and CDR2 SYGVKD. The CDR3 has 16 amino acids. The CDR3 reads CAISSQGSGVNNEQFF. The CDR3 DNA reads TGTGCCATCAGTTCCCAGGGTAGCGGGGTCAACAATGAGCAGTTCTTC.

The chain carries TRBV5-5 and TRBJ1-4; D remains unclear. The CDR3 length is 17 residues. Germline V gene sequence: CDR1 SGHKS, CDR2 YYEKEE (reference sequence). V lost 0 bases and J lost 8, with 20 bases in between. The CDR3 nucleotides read TGTGCCAGCAGCTTGGGAGGACTAAGCCTCATTGGCGAAAAACTGTTTTTT. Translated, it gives CASSLGGLSLIGEKLFF.

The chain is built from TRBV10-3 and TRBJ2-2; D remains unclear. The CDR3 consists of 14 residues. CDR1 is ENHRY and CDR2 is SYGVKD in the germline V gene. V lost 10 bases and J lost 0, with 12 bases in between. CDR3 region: CATSVFANTGELFF. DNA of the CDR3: TGTGCCACCTCAGTGTTCGCGAACACCGGGGAGCTGTTTTTT.